These 20 T cell receptor beta chains came from one sample sequenced in a study of blood T cell repertoires in COVID-19. The repertoire was sequenced with immunoSEQ multiplex PCR; TCRdb's copy has only in-frame clones and lacks some. Counted here are 20,000 to 25,000 clones, roughly 80% occurring once; the ten biggest clones make up roughly 13%. Input material: peripheral blood. The receptor source for this set is a man aged 60-69 years with active COVID-19.

This clone was seen only a few times. The rearrangement uses TRBV6-5 and TRBJ2-5; the match to TRBD1 covers 8 bases. Germline trimming cut 11 bases from V and 2 bases from J; bases unmatched to any gene: 4. Per the germline V gene, CDR1 is MNHEY and CDR2 is SVGAGI. The CDR3 spans 12 residues. CDR3 residues: CAAGQGQETQYF. CDR3 DNA sequence: TGTGCCGCCGGACAGGGACAAGAGACCCAGTACTTC.

This clone was recorded once. The V call is TRBV4-3, the J call TRBJ2-3; unclear D gene. Trimming stripped 0 bases from V and 1 base from J, with 11 bases between. The CDR3 contains 16 residues. The V gene's germline CDR1 is LGHNA and CDR2 YSLEER. The CDR3, as DNA: TGCGCCAGCAGCCAAGATCAAGCACGGGGCACAGATACGCAGTATTTT. As protein: CASSQDQARGTDTQYF.

This chain joins TRBV4-1 and TRBJ2-1; no clear D gene. The germline gives CDR1 MGHRA, CDR2 YSYEKL. CDR3 size: 15 residues. Trimming left V 1 base short and J 0 bases short, with 7 bases between. CDR3 DNA: TGCGCCAGCAGCCAAGTTGTGAGCTCCTACAATGAGCAGTTCTTC. This encodes CASSQVVSSYNEQFF.

This clone was counted a few times. The chain is built from TRBV5-1 and TRBJ2-1, with 10 bases that match TRBD1. With 2 bases clipped from V and 8 bases from J, the junction kept 4 bases outside the gene matches. The V gene's germline CDR1 is SGHRS and CDR2 YFSETQ. This CDR3 has 14 residues. The CDR3 spells CASSFDRGQDEQFF. In DNA form, the CDR3 reads TGCGCCAGCAGCTTCGACAGGGGGCAGGATGAGCAGTTCTTC.

This rearrangement joins TRBV18 to TRBJ1-1, with 8 bases matching TRBD1. The CDR3 has 14 residues. CDR1 is KGHSH, CDR2 LQKENI, per germline. With V trimmed by 3 bases and J by 2 bases, 2 bases remained unmatched. CDR3 loop: CASSPGQGNTEAFF. Here the CDR3 DNA reads TGTGCCAGCTCACCCGGACAGGGAAACACTGAAGCTTTCTTT.

The rearrangement joins TRBV29-1 to TRBJ1-1, with 7 bases lining up with TRBD1. Per germline, CDR1 SQVTM and CDR2 ANQGSEA. Trimming took 7 bases from V and 0 from J; bases not matched to a gene: 2. The CDR3 covers 12 residues. CDR3 in amino acids: CSAGTVNTEAFF. Written as DNA, the CDR3 is TGCAGCGCCGGGACAGTGAACACTGAAGCTTTCTTT.

The chain combines TRBV5-1 with TRBJ2-3, with D tentatively TRBD2 (5 bases). The V gene's germline CDR1 is SGHRS and CDR2 YFSETQ. V gave up 2 bases and J gave up 4 bases, with 14 bases separating them. This CDR3 region has 15 residues. The CDR3 sequence is CASSLGGSSSDTQYF. The CDR3 bases are TGCGCCAGCAGCTTAGGTGGGAGTTCCTCAGATACGCAGTATTTT.

By share of the sample, this clone is medium-sized. V usage is TRBV28 and J usage is TRBJ2-7; D may be TRBD2 (7 bases). V was clipped by 4 bases and J by 4 bases, with 14 bases between them. The CDR3 loop spans 14 amino acids. Germline V CDR1 and CDR2: MDHEN, SYDVKM. CDR3 protein: CASSSAGGRYEQYF. CDR3 in DNA: TGTGCCAGCAGTTCGGCCGGGGGGCGTTACGAGCAGTACTTC.

This chain links TRBV24-1 with TRBJ2-5, with 15 bases matching TRBD2. Looked up from germline, CDR1 is KGHDR and CDR2 is SFDVKD. The CDR3 sequence is 16 residues long. V was pared by 4 bases and J by 4 bases, with 3 bases of the junction left unmatched. In DNA, the CDR3 is TGTGCCACCAGTGACCTGGGACTAGCGGGAGGAGAGACCCAGTACTTC. This gives the protein CATSDLGLAGGETQYF.

This clone has only one observation. The rearrangement joins TRBV7-9 to TRBJ2-3; 7 positions match TRBD1. In germline, CDR1 is SEHNR, CDR2 FQNEAQ (reference sequence). The CDR3 contains 13 residues. J lost 9 bases, V lost 0 bases, and 3 bases had no gene match. The CDR3 region has the DNA TGTGCCAGCAGCTTAGCCGACAGGGAGACGCAGTATTTT. Protein sequence: CASSLADRETQYF.

The chain's CDR3 is CASSVGTGDYEQYF. As DNA, the CDR3 is TGTGCCAGCAGCGTCGGGACAGGCGACTACGAGCAGTACTTC. This sequence joins TRBV13 and TRBJ2-7; 8 positions agree with TRBD1. The CDR3 consists of 14 residues. CDR1 PRHDT and CDR2 FYEKMQ come from the germline V gene (reference sequence). V dropped 5 bases and J dropped 3; count of bases not matched to a gene: 6.

This sequence joins TRBV14 and TRBJ2-7, with 8 bases identical to TRBD1. CDR1 and CDR2 from the germline V gene are SGHDN and FVKESK. V was clipped by 4 bases and J by 0 bases; unmatched bases: 8. The CDR3 extends over 16 amino acids. The CDR3 coding sequence is TGTGCCAGCAGCCTATTCGGGACAGGCAGCTCCTACGAGCAGTACTTC. Its protein is CASSLFGTGSSYEQYF.

The rearrangement joins TRBV11-2 to TRBJ2-2, with 8 bases identical to TRBD2. Germline-derived CDR1 and CDR2 are SGHAT and FQNNGV. The CDR3 consists of 17 residues. Trimming took 5 bases from V and 1 from J; bases not matched to a gene: 9. CDR3 in DNA: TGTGCCAGCAGCCTTACCCCACTAGCGGTGAACACCGGGGAGCTGTTTTTT. Protein product: CASSLTPLAVNTGELFF.

This clone showed up just a few times. The J gene is TRBJ2-1, the V gene TRBV21-1; TRBD2, the table's D call, was not compared with the DNA. TRBV21-1 is an annotated pseudogene. The CDR3 loop spans 14 amino acids. The CDR3 is CASRTSSSYNEQFF. In DNA, the CDR3 is TGTGCCAGCAGGACTTCGAGCTCCTACAATGAGCAGTTCTTC.

V and J are TRBV7-6 and TRBJ2-2, with a weak D call TRBD2 (6 bases). CDR1 and CDR2 (germline): SGHVS, FNYEAQ. Trimming took 5 bases from V and 4 from J, leaving 20 bases between them. The CDR3 runs 17 residues. CDR3 region: CASSPTGLSGATGELFF. The CDR3 region has the DNA TGTGCCAGCAGCCCTACAGGCCTTAGCGGAGCCACCGGGGAGCTGTTTTTT.

The V gene is TRBV9, the J gene TRBJ1-4; D ambiguous. Germline CDR1 and CDR2: SGDLS and YYNGEE. This CDR3 comprises 17 residues. V was clipped by 4 bases and J by 6 bases, with 22 bases between them. CDR3 sequence (DNA): TGTGCCAGCAGCCCCCGACCGGGCGGGCCCGAGGATGAAAAACTGTTTTTT. This translates into CASSPRPGGPEDEKLFF.

The chain employs TRBV6-6 and TRBJ2-4, with 11 bases lining up with TRBD2. The CDR3 loop spans 13 amino acids. After removal of 7 bases from V and 7 bases from J, the junction contained 3 bases not matched to a gene. Germline V gene sequence: CDR1 MNHNY, CDR2 SVGAGI (reference sequence). CDR3 region: CASIAGGMNIQYF. In DNA form, the CDR3 reads TGTGCCAGCATAGCGGGAGGGATGAACATTCAGTACTTC.

The V gene is TRBV11-3, the J gene TRBJ2-1; 10 nucleotides line up with TRBD2. The CDR3 is made up of 16 amino acids. Trimming cost V 5 bases and J 6 bases; bases outside gene matches: 10. Germline V lookup: CDR1 SGHNT, CDR2 YENEEA. The CDR3 bases are TGTGCCAGCAGCCTCCGGAGACTAGCGGGTCCCAATGAGCAGTTCTTC. This gives the protein CASSLRRLAGPNEQFF.

This rearrangement joins TRBV18 to TRBJ2-1; D might be TRBD2 (6 bases). Per germline, CDR1 KGHSH and CDR2 LQKENI. The CDR3 has 17 amino acids. Trimming shortened V by 1 base and J by 3 bases, and 16 bases separated the two germline ends. The CDR3 reads CASSPRSTGDFYNEQFF. Here the CDR3 DNA reads TGTGCCAGCTCACCACGCAGTACGGGAGATTTCTACAATGAGCAGTTCTTC.

The chain joins TRBV24-1 to TRBJ1-5; weak D call: TRBD1 (5 bases). There are 19 residues in the CDR3. In germline, CDR1 is KGHDR, CDR2 SFDVKD. V shed 0 bases and J shed 0 bases, with 17 bases lying between them. The CDR3 here is CATSDLQIGGWASNQPQHF. DNA for the CDR3: TGTGCCACCAGTGATTTGCAAATCGGGGGGTGGGCTAGCAATCAGCCCCAGCATTTT.